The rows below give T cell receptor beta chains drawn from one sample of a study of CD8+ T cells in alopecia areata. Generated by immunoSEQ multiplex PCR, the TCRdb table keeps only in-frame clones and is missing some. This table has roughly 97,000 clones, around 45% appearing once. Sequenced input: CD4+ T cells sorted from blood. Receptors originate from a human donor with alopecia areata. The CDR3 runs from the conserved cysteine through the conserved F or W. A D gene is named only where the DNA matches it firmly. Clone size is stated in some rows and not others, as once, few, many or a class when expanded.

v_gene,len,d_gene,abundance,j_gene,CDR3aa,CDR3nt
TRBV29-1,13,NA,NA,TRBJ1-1,CSVEGQTNTEAFF,TGCAGCGTTGAAGGACAGACGAACACTGAAGCTTTCTTT
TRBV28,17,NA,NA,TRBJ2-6,CASTLSDGGAGANVLTF,TGTGCCAGCACACTGTCCGACGGGGGCGCTGGGGCCAACGTCCTGACTTTC
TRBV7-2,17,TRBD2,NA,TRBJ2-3,CASSLQSSGGGTDTQYF,TGTGCCAGCAGCTTACAGAGTAGCGGGGGAGGTACAGATACGCAGTATTTT
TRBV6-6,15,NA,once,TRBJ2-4,CASSYSDVAKNIQYF,TGTGCCAGCAGTTACTCGGACGTAGCCAAAAACATTCAGTACTTC
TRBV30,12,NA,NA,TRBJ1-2,CAWSGTYYGYTF,TGTGCCTGGAGTGGGACGTACTATGGCTACACCTTC
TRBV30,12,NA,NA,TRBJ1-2,CAWSPRRDGYTF,TGTGCCTGGAGTCCACGTCGGGATGGCTACACCTTC
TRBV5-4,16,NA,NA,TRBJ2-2,CASSLVGGAHTGELFF,TGTGCCAGCAGCTTGGTTGGGGGCGCTCACACCGGGGAGCTGTTTTTT
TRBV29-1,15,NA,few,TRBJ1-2,CSVKEVAGANYGYTF,TGCAGCGTAAAAGAGGTGGCAGGAGCTAACTATGGCTACACCTTC
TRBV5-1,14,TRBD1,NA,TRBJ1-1,CASSFNRGGTEAFF,TGCGCCAGCAGCTTCAACAGGGGAGGGACTGAAGCTTTCTTT
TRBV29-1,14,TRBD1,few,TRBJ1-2,CSVEPPGQLYGYTF,TGCAGCGTTGAGCCGCCGGGACAGTTATATGGCTACACCTTC
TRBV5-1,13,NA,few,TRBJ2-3,CASSKDSTDTQYF,TGCGCCAGCAGCAAGGACAGCACAGATACGCAGTATTTT
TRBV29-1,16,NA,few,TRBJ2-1,CSALGGPGFSYNEQFF,TGCAGCGCCCTGGGGGGGCCCGGGTTCTCCTACAATGAGCAGTTCTTC
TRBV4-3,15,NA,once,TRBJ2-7,CASSQEFGSTYEQYF,TGCGCCAGCAGCCAAGAGTTTGGCAGTACCTACGAGCAGTACTTC
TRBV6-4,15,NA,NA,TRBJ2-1,CASSDSWLGVNEQFF,TGTGCCAGCAGTGACTCCTGGCTAGGGGTGAATGAGCAGTTCTTC
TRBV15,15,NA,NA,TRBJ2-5,CATSRVYSIQETQYF,TGTGCCACCAGCAGAGTCTATTCGATCCAAGAGACCCAGTACTTC
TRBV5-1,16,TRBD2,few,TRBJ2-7,CASSRTLAGGAYEQYF,TGCGCCAGCAGCAGGACACTAGCGGGAGGGGCCTACGAGCAGTACTTC
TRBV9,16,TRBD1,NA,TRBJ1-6,CASSAGQGGYNSPLHF,TGTGCCAGCAGCGCAGGACAGGGCGGGTATAATTCACCCCTCCACTTT
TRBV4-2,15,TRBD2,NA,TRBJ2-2,CASTHSGVNTGELFF,TGTGCCAGCACCCATAGCGGGGTTAACACCGGGGAGCTGTTTTTT
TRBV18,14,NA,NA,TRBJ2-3,CASSPDAPTDTQYF,TGTGCCAGCTCACCGGACGCCCCCACAGATACGCAGTATTTT
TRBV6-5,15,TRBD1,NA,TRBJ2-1,CASSYRTGSYNEQFF,TGTGCCAGCAGTTATCGGACAGGGTCCTACAATGAGCAGTTCTTC
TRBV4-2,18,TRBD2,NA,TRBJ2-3,CASSYGTSGVQSTDTQYF,TGTGCCAGCAGCTACGGGACTAGCGGGGTCCAAAGTACAGATACGCAGTATTTT
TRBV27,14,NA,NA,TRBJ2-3,CASRGRPYTDTQYF,TGTGCCAGTCGGGGACGGCCTTACACAGATACGCAGTATTTT
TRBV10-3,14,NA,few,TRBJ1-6,CAISADGNNSPLHF,TGTGCCATCAGTGCCGACGGGAATAATTCACCCCTCCACTTT
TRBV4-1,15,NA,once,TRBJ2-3,CASSQVGFDTDTQYF,TGCGCCAGCAGCCAAGTGGGGTTTGACACAGATACGCAGTATTTT
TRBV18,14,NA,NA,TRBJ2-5,CASSPRSGQETQYF,TGTGCCAGCTCACCACGATCAGGGCAAGAGACCCAGTACTTC
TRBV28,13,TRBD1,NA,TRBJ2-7,CASSEDREDEQYF,TGTGCCAGCAGTGAGGACAGGGAAGACGAGCAGTACTTC
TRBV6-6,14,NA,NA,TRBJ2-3,CASSPTEFTDTQYF,TGTGCCAGCAGTCCGACAGAGTTCACAGATACGCAGTATTTT
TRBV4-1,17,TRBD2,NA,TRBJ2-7,CASSRASSGHVSYEQYF,TGCGCCAGCAGCCGTGCAAGTAGCGGGCACGTCTCCTACGAGCAGTACTTC
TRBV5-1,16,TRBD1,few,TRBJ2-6,CASSADRVTGANVLTF,TGCGCCAGCAGCGCCGACAGGGTAACTGGGGCCAACGTCCTGACTTTC
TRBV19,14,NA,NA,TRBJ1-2,CASSPIGTVKGYTF,TGTGCCAGTAGCCCGATCGGGACGGTTAAGGGCTACACCTTC
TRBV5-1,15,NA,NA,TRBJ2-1,CASSPGDWVYNEQFF,TGCGCCAGCAGCCCAGGGGATTGGGTATACAATGAGCAGTTCTTC
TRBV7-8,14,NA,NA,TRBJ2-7,CASSTIAGSYEQYF,TGTGCCAGCAGCACCATAGCAGGCTCCTACGAGCAGTACTTC
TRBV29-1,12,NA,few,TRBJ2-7,CSVEGQGYEQYF,TGCAGCGTTGAAGGTCAGGGCTACGAGCAGTACTTC
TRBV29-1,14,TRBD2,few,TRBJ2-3,CSTRLAGVQDTQYF,TGCAGCACTCGACTAGCGGGAGTACAAGATACGCAGTATTTT
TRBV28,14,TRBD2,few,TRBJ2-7,CASTGTSGSYEQYF,TGTGCCAGCACTGGGACTAGCGGGAGTTACGAGCAGTACTTC
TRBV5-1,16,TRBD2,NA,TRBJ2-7,CASSVRSGGPSYEQYF,TGCGCCAGCAGCGTGCGTAGCGGGGGCCCTTCCTACGAGCAGTACTTC
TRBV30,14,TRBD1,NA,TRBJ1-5,CAWSAGQGYQPQHF,TGTGCCTGGAGTGCGGGACAGGGGTATCAGCCCCAGCATTTT
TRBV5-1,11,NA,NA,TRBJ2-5,CASSTQETQYF,TGCGCCAGCAGCACACAAGAGACCCAGTACTTC
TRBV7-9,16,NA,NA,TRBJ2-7,CASTAGWGTGPYEQYF,TGTGCCAGCACCGCCGGGTGGGGGACGGGTCCCTACGAGCAGTACTTC
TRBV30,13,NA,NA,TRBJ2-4,CAWSVTGAGIQYF,TGTGCCTGGAGTGTAACGGGGGCCGGCATTCAGTACTTC
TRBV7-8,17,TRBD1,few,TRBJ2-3,CASSSLGTVRSTDTQYF,TGTGCCAGCAGCTCTTTAGGGACAGTGCGTAGCACAGATACGCAGTATTTT
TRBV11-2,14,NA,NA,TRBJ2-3,CASSPLTSSDTQYF,TGTGCCAGCAGTCCCCTTACTAGCTCAGATACGCAGTATTTT
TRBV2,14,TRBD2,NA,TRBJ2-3,CASSERGGPDTQYF,TGTGCCAGCAGTGAACGGGGGGGCCCAGATACGCAGTATTTT
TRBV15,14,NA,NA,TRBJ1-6,CATSSELVPRSLHF,TGTGCCACCAGCAGCGAGTTGGTCCCTCGGTCCCTCCACTTT
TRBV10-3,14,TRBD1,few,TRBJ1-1,CAISDRVRNTEAFF,TGTGCCATCAGCGACAGGGTAAGGAACACTGAAGCTTTCTTT
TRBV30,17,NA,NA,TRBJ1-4,CAWRGRLRDEGNEKLFF,TGTGCCTGGAGAGGGCGCCTCCGGGATGAAGGCAATGAAAAACTGTTTTTT
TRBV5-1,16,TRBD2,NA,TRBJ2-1,CASSLDGAGSYNEQFF,TGCGCCAGCAGCTTGGATGGAGCGGGGTCCTACAATGAGCAGTTCTTC
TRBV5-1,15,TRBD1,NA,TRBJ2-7,CASSLGGQGAYEQYF,TGCGCCAGCAGCTTGGGCGGACAGGGCGCCTACGAGCAGTACTTC
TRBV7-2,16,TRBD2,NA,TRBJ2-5,CASSSRLAGGQGTQYF,TGTGCCAGCAGCTCCCGACTAGCGGGGGGGCAGGGGACCCAGTACTTC
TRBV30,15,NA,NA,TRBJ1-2,CAWIEGTGTDYGYTF,TGTGCCTGGATCGAGGGCACAGGGACTGACTATGGCTACACCTTC
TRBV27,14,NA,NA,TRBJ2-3,CASSLGSRGDTQYF,TGTGCCAGCAGTTTAGGGTCGCGTGGAGATACGCAGTATTTT
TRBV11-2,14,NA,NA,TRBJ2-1,CASNGGPNYNEQFF,TGTGCCAGCAACGGGGGTCCGAACTACAATGAGCAGTTCTTC
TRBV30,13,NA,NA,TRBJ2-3,CAWSVLGGDTQYF,TGTGCCTGGAGCGTACTCGGGGGAGATACGCAGTATTTT
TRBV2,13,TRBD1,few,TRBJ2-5,CASRTGVRETQYF,TGTGCCAGCAGGACAGGGGTTCGAGAGACCCAGTACTTC